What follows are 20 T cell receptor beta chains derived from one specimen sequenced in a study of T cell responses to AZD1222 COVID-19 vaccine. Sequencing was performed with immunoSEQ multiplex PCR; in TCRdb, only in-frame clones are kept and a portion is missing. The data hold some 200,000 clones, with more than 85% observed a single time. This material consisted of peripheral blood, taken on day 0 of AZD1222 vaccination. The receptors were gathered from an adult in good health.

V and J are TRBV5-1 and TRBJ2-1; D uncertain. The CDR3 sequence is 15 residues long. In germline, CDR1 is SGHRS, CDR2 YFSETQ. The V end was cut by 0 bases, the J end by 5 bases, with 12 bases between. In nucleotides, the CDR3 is TGCGCCAGCAGCTTGGTTCTGCGAGAGCACAATGAGCAGTTCTTC. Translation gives CASSLVLREHNEQFF.

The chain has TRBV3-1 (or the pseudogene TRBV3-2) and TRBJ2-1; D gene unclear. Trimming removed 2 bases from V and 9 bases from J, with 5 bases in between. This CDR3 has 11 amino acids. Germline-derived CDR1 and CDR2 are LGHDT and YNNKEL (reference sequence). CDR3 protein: CASSQFGEQFF. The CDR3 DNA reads TGTGCCAGCAGCCAATTCGGTGAGCAGTTCTTC.

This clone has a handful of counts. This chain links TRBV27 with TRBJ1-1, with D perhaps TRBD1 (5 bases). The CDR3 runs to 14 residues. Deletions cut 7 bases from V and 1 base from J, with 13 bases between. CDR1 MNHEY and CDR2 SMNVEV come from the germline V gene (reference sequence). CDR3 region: CASMWDGKNTEAFF. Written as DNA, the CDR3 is TGTGCCAGCATGTGGGACGGAAAGAACACTGAAGCTTTCTTT.

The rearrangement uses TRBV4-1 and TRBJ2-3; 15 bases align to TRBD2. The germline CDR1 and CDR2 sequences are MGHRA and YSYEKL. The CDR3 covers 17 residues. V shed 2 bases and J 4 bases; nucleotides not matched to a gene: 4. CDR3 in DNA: TGCGCCAGCAGCCAACATGGGACTAGCGGGGGGCCAGATACGCAGTATTTT. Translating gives CASSQHGTSGGPDTQYF.

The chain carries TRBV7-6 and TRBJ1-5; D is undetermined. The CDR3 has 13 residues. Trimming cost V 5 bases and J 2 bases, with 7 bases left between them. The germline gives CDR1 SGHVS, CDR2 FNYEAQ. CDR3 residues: CASSPGGNQPQHF. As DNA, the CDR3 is TGTGCCAGCAGCCCTGGGGGCAATCAGCCCCAGCATTTT.

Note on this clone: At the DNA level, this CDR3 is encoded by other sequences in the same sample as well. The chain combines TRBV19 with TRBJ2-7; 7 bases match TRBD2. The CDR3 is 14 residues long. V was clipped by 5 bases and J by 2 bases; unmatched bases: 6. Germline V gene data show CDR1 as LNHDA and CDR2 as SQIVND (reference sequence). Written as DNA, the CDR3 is TGTGCCAGTAGTGCTAGCGGAGGACCCTACGAGCAGTACTTC. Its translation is CASSASGGPYEQYF.

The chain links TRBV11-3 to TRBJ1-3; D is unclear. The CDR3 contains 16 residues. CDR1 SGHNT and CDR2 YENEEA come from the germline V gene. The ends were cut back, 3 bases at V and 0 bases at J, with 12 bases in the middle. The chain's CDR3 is CASSLGAALSGNTIYF. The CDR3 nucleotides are TGTGCCAGCAGCTTGGGCGCGGCACTCTCTGGAAACACCATATATTTT.

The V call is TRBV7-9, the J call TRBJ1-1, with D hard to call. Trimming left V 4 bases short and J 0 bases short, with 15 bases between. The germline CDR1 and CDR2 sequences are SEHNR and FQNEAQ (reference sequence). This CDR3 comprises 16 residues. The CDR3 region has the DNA TGTGCCAGCAGCTCTCCTAGTGCCAGTATGAACACTGAAGCTTTCTTT. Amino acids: CASSSPSASMNTEAFF.

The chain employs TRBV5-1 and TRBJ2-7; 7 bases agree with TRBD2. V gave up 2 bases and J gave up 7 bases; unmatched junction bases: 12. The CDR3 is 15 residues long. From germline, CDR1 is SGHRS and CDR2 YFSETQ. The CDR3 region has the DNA TGCGCCAGCAGCTTTAGTACCAGCGGGAAGAGAGAGCAGTACTTC. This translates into CASSFSTSGKREQYF.

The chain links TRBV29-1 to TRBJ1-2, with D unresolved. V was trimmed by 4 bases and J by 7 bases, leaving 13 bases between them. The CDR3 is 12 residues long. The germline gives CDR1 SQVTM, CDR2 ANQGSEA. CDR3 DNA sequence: TGCAGCGTTGGGCAGGTAAAGAGTGGCTACACCTTC. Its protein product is CSVGQVKSGYTF.

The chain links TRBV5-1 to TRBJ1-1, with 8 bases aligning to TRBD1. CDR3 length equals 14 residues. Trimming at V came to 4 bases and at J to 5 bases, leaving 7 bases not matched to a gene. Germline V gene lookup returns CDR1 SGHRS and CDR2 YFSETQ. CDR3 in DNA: TGCGCCAGCAGCCCGCCAGGGGGCTGGACTGAAGCTTTCTTT. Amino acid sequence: CASSPPGGWTEAFF.

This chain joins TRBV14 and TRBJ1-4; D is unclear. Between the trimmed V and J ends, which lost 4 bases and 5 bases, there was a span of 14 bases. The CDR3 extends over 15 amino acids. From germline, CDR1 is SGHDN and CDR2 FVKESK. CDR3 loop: CASSPTGWGNEKLFF. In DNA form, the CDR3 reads TGTGCCAGCAGCCCCACGGGGTGGGGAAATGAAAAACTGTTTTTT.

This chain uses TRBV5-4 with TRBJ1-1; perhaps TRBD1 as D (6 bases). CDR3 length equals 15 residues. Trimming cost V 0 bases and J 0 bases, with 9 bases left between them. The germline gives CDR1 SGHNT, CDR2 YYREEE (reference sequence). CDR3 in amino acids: CASSLGGGMNTEAFF. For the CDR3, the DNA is TGTGCCAGCAGCTTGGGGGGGGGCATGAACACTGAAGCTTTCTTT.

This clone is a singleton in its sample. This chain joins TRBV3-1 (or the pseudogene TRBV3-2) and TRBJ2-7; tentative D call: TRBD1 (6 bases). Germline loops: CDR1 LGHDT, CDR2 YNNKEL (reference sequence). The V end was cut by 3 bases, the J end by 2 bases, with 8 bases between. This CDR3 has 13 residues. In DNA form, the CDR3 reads TGTGCCAGCAGCCATACAGGGCCCTACGAGCAGTACTTC. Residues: CASSHTGPYEQYF.

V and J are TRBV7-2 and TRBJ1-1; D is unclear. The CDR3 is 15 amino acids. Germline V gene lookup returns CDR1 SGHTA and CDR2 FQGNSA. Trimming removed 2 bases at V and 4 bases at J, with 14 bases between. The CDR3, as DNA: TGTGCCAGCAGCTTACAAGGGTGGCTCGGCACTGAAGCTTTCTTT. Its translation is CASSLQGWLGTEAFF. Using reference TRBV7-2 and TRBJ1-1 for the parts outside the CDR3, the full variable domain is GAGVSQSPSNKVTEKGKDVELRCDPISGHTALYWYRQSLGQGLEFLIYFQGNSAPDKSGLPSDRFSAERTGGSVSTLTIQRTQQEDSAVYLCASSLQGWLGTEAFFGQGTRLTVV.

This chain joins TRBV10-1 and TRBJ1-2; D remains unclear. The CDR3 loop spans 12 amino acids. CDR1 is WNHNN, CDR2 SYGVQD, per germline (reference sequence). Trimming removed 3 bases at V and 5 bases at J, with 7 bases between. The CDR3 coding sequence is TGCGCCAGCAGTGATGGGTCTTATGGCTACACCTTC. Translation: CASSDGSYGYTF.

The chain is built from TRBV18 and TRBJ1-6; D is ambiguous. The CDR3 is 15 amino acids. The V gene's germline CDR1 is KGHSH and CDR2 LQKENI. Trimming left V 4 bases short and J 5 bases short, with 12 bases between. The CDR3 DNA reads TGTGCCAGCTCACGGACCAAACCAAATAATTCACCCCTCCACTTT. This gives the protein CASSRTKPNNSPLHF.

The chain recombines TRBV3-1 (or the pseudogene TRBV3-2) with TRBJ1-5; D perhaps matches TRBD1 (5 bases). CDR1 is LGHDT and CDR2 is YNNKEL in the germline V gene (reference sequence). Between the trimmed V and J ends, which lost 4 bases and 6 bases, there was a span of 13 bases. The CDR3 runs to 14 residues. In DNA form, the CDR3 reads TGTGCCAGCAGCCCCAGAGGGGAGGGTCAGCCCCAGCATTTT. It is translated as CASSPRGEGQPQHF.

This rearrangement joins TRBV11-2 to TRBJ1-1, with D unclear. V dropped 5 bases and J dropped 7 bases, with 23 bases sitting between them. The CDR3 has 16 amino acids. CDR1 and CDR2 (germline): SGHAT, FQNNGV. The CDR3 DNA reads TGTGCCAGCAGCCCTACAGCGGGCGTCGACCATGGTGAAGCTTTCTTT. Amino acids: CASSPTAGVDHGEAFF. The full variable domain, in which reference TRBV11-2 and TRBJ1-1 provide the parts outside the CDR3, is EAGVAQSPRYKIIEKRQSVAFWCNPISGHATLYWYQQILGQGPKLLIQFQNNGVVDDSQLPKDRFSAERLKGVDSTLKIQPAKLEDSAVYLCASSPTAGVDHGEAFFGQGTRLTVV.

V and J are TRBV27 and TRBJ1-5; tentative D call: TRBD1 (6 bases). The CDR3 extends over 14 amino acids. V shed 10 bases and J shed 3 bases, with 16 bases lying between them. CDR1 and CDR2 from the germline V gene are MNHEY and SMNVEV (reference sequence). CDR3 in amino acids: CANPQGRNNQPQHF. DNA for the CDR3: TGTGCCAACCCACAGGGTAGGAACAATCAGCCCCAGCATTTT.